What follows are 12 T cell receptor beta chains derived from one specimen sequenced in a study of blood T cells in healthy people across ages. A second PCR of 7 to 11 cycles used a sample-barcoded 5' primer and a J-beta primer mix. TCRdb passed the 5' RACE reads through MiXCR, listing each CDR3 protein once. The sample holds more than 800,000 distinct CDR3 sequences; more than 25% are singletons and the top ten take approximately 15%. The sequenced material came from blood. These receptors were collected from a woman aged 80 or older in good health.

In its sample, this clonotype was seen many times. This chain joins TRBV6-2 or TRBV6-3 and TRBJ2-1, with D possibly TRBD2 on 6 matching bases. Trimming removed 4 bases at V and 5 bases at J, with 12 bases between. CDR3 length: 14 residues. Germline lookup yields CDR1 MNHEY and CDR2 SVGEGT. The CDR3 spells CASSFGGSHNEQFF. In DNA form, the CDR3 reads TGTGCCAGCAGTTTTGGGGGGAGCCACAATGAGCAGTTCTTC.

Worth noting for this clonotype: Since a much larger clone is just one base distant, this may be a read error. The chain combines TRBV3-1 with TRBJ1-5, with D possibly being TRBD1 (6 bases). The CDR3 runs to 15 residues. Germline V lookup: CDR1 LGHDT, CDR2 YNNKEL (reference sequence). The CDR3 protein is CAGSQGDMGNQPQHF. As DNA, the CDR3 is TGTGCCGGCAGCCAAGGGGACATGGGCAATCAGCCCCAGCATTTT.

The count of this clonotype is one. This chain links TRBV10-2 with TRBJ1-1; D gene unclear. CDR1 and CDR2 (germline): WSHSY, SAAADI. Trimming shortened V by 10 bases and J by 1 base, and 10 bases separated the two germline ends. This CDR3 has 12 amino acids. The CDR3 reads CATQVKNTEAFF. CDR3 DNA sequence: TGCGCCACCCAGGTCAAGAACACTGAAGCTTTCTTT.

This clonotype showed up many times. The chain couples TRBV11-2 to TRBJ2-1; no clear D gene. Trimming took off 6 bases at V and 8 bases at J, with 17 bases between the two ends. The length of the CDR3 is 14 residues. Germline V gene sequence: CDR1 SGHAT, CDR2 FQNNGV. CDR3 in DNA: TGTGCCAGCAGTCCCCTAGAAGTTGCTCATGAGCAGTTCTTC. It encodes CASSPLEVAHEQFF.

This clonotype turned up a few times. The CDR3 spells CASSTPYF. The CDR3 DNA reads as TGTGCCAGCTCGACGCCGTACTTC. V and J are TRBV6-5 and TRBJ2-4; no clear D. Trimming shortened V by 8 bases and J by 15 bases, and 8 bases separated the two germline ends. CDR1 and CDR2 from the germline V gene are MNHEY and SVGAGI. The CDR3 is 8 residues long.

This clonotype has a single count. A much larger clone lies one base from this, so it may be a read error. The chain carries TRBV6-2 or TRBV6-3 and TRBJ2-1, with D possibly matching TRBD1 (5 bases). This CDR3 is 13 amino acids long. Trimming removed 6 bases at V and 8 bases at J, with 14 bases between. CDR1 MNHEY and CDR2 SVGEGT come from the germline V gene. The CDR3 spells CASRSGRADEQFF. The CDR3 bases are TGTGCCAGCAGATCCGGCAGGGCCGATGAGCAGTTCTTC.

Of note for this clonotype: A much more abundant neighbour one base away suggests this may be a read error. The gene calls are TRBV6-5 and TRBJ2-1; D is possibly TRBD1 (5 bases). With the DNA end fitting TRBJ2-7 better, the J assignment may be wrong. The CDR3 totals 16 residues. The germline V gene has CDR1 MNHEY and CDR2 SVGAGI. The CDR3 here is CASSYRGTSSYNEQYF. The DNA of the CDR3 is TGTGCCAGCAGTTACAGGGGCACCAGCTCCTACAATGAGCAGTACTTC.

The rearrangement links TRBV18 to TRBJ2-1; 9 positions agree with TRBD2. There are 16 residues in the CDR3. Trimming took 2 bases from V and 8 from J; bases not matched to a gene: 10. Germline V CDR1 and CDR2: KGHSH, LQKENI. As DNA, the CDR3 is TGTGCCAGCTCACCAAGACTAGGCGGGGGGGCTGATGAGCAGTTCTTC. Translated: CASSPRLGGGADEQFF. Full variable domain (rest looked up from reference TRBV18 and TRBJ2-1): NAGVMQNPRHLVRRRGQEARLRCSPMKGHSHVYWYRQLPEEGLKFMVYLQKENIIDESGMPKERFSAEFPKEGPSILRIQQVVRGDSAAYFCASSPRLGGGADEQFFGPGTRLTVL.

This clonotype was recorded at least ten times. The chain joins TRBV7-2 to TRBJ2-5, with D tentatively TRBD1 or TRBD2 (5 bases each). The V end was cut by 5 bases, the J end by 5 bases, with 12 bases between. The germline V gene encodes CDR1 SGHTA and CDR2 FQGNSA. The CDR3 runs 13 residues. The CDR3 DNA reads as TGTGCCAGCAGCGGGACCTATGGGGAGACCCAGTACTTC. It is translated as CASSGTYGETQYF.

About this clonotype: Since a much larger clone is just one base distant, this may be a read error. The genes are TRBV10-1 and TRBJ2-5; D is possibly TRBD1 (6 bases). Trimming cost V 8 bases and J 3 bases, with 16 bases left between them. The CDR3 has 14 amino acids. Germline V gene lookup returns CDR1 WNHNN and CDR2 SYGVQD (reference sequence). This CDR3 reads CASGRTGYEETQYF. CDR3 nucleotides: TGCGCCAGCGGCCGAACAGGGTATGAAGAGACCCAGTACTTC.

Regarding this clonotype: Being one base from a much bigger clone, this may be a read error. The chain recombines TRBV5-1 with TRBJ2-3, with 10 bases lining up with TRBD2. After removal of 3 bases from V and 0 bases from J, the junction contained 16 bases not matched to a gene. The CDR3 has 20 residues. Germline V gene data show CDR1 as SGHRS and CDR2 as YFSETQ. CDR3 amino acids: CASSSWLAGDHSPSTDTQYF. Here the CDR3 DNA reads TGCGCCAGCAGCTCGTGGCTAGCGGGGGACCACTCCCCTAGCACAGATACGCAGTATTTT.

J is TRBJ2-2 and V is TRBV7-2, with D perhaps TRBD2 (6 bases). V lost 7 bases and J lost 0, with 15 bases in between. Germline V gene data show CDR1 as SGHTA and CDR2 as FQGNSA. The CDR3 spans 16 residues. Written as DNA, the CDR3 is TGTGCCAGCAACCCTTTCGCTAGCGCGAACACCGGGGAGCTGTTTTTT. Translated, it gives CASNPFASANTGELFF.